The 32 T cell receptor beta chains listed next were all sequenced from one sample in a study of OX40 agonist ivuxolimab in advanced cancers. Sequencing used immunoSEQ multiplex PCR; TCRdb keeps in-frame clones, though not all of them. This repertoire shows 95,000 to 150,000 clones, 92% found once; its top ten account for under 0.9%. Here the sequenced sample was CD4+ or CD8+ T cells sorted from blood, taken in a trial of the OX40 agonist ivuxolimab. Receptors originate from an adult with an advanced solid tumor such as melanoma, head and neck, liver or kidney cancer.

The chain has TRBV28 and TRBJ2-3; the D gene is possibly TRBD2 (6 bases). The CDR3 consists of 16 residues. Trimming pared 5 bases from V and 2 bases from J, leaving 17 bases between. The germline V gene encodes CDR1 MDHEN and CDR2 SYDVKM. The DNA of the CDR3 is TGTGCCAGCAGTCAGGCCGGCGGGGAACTCACAGATACGCAGTATTTT. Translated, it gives CASSQAGGELTDTQYF.

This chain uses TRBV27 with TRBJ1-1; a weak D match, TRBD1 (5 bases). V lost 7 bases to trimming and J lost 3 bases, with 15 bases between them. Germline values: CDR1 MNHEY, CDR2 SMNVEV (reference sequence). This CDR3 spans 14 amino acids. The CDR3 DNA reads TGTGCCAGCATGCGACAGATCTTGGACACTGAAGCTTTCTTT. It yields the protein CASMRQILDTEAFF.

The chain's CDR3 is CASSRQASSNQPQHF. The CDR3 bases are TGTGCCAGCAGCCGCCAGGCTTCCAGCAATCAGCCCCAGCATTTT. V usage is TRBV7-3 and J usage is TRBJ1-5; D not certain. CDR1 is SGHTA, CDR2 FQGTGA, per germline. This CDR3 comprises 15 residues. V was pared by 5 bases and J by 1 base, with 12 bases between. Looking up the rest from reference TRBV7-3 and TRBJ1-5 gives the full variable domain: GAGVSQTPSNKVTEKGKYVELRCDPISGHTALYWYRQSLGQGPEFLIYFQGTGAADDSGLPNDRFFAVRPEGSVSTLKIQRTERGDSAVYLCASSRQASSNQPQHFGDGTRLSIL.

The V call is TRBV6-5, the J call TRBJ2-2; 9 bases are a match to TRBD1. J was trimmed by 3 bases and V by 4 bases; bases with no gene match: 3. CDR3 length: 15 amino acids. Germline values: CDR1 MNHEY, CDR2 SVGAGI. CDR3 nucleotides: TGTGCCAGCAGTTGGGACAGGGAGGACACCGGGGAGCTGTTTTTT. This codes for CASSWDREDTGELFF.

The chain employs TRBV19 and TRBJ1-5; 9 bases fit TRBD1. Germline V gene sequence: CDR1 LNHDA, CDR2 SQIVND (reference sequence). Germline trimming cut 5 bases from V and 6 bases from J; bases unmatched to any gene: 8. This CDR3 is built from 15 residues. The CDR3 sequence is CASSRTGAYSQPQHF. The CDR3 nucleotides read TGTGCCAGTAGTCGGACAGGGGCCTATAGTCAGCCCCAGCATTTT.

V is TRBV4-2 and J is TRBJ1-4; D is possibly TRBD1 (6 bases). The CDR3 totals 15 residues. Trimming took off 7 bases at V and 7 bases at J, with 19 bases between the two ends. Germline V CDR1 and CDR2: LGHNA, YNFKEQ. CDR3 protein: CASTVEGGRGEKLFF. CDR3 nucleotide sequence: TGTGCCAGCACCGTCGAAGGGGGGCGGGGTGAAAAACTGTTTTTT.

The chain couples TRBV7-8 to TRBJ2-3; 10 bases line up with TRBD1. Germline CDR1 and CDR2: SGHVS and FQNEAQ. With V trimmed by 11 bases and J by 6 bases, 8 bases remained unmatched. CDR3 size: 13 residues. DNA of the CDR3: TGTGCCGGCGGACAGGGGGTGATTGATACGCAGTATTTT. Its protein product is CAGGQGVIDTQYF.

DNA for the CDR3: TGTGCCAGCAGTGAAAGGAGCCAGGGGAATGAAAAACTGTTTTTT. It specifies CASSERSQGNEKLFF. This chain connects TRBV2 to TRBJ1-4; possibly TRBD1 for D (6 bases). Germline V gene lookup returns CDR1 SNHLY and CDR2 FYNNEI. Trimming took off 2 bases at V and 5 bases at J, with 12 bases between the two ends. This CDR3 is 15 amino acids long.

The chain's CDR3 is CASSLWGAYSGNTIYF. CDR3 nucleotide sequence: TGCGCCAGCAGCTTGTGGGGGGCTTACTCTGGAAACACCATATATTTT. This chain links TRBV5-1 with TRBJ1-3, with D possibly TRBD1 on 6 matching bases. Germline V gene lookup returns CDR1 SGHRS and CDR2 YFSETQ. V lost 1 base and J 0 bases, leaving 11 bases between the germline ends. This CDR3 has 16 amino acids.

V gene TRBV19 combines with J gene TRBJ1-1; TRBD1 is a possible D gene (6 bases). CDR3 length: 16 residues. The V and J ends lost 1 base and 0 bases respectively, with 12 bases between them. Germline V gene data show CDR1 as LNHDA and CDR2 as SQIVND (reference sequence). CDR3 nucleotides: TGTGCCAGTAGTATAGCGGACAGATTCATGAACACTGAAGCTTTCTTT. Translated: CASSIADRFMNTEAFF.

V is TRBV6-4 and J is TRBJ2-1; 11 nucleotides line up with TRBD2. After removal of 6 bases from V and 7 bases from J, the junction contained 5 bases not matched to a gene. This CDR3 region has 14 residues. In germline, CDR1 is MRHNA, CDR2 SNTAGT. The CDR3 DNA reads TGTGCCAGCAGCCAATCTAGCGGGAGGAATGAGCAGTTCTTC. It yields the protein CASSQSSGRNEQFF.

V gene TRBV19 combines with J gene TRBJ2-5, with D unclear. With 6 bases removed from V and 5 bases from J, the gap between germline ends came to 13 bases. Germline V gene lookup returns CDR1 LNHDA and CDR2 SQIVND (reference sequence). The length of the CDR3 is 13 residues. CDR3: CASSSLSVETQYF. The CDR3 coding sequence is TGTGCCAGTAGCTCTCTCAGCGTCGAGACCCAGTACTTC.

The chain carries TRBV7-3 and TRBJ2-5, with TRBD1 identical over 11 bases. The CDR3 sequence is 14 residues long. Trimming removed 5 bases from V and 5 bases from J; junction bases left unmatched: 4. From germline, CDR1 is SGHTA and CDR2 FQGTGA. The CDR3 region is CASSTDRGHETQYF. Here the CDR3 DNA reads TGTGCCAGCAGCACGGACAGGGGGCATGAGACCCAGTACTTC.

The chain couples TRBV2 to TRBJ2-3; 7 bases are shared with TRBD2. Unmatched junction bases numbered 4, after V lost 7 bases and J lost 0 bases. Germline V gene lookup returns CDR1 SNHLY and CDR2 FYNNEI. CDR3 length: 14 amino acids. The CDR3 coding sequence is TGTGCCAGCAAAGCGGGACCGAGCACAGATACGCAGTATTTT. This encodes CASKAGPSTDTQYF.

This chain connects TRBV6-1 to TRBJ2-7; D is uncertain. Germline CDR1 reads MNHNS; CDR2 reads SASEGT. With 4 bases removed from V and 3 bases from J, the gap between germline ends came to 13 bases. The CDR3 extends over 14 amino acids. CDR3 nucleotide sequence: TGTGCCAGCAGTGTCCTGCAGCTCCTCTACGAGCAGTACTTC. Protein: CASSVLQLLYEQYF.

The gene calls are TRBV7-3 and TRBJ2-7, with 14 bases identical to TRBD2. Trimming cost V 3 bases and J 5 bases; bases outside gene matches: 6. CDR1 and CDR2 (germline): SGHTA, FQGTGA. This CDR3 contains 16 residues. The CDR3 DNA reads TGTGCCAGCAGCTTCCGTCCGGGACTAGCGGGAGACGAGCAGTACTTC. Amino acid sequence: CASSFRPGLAGDEQYF.

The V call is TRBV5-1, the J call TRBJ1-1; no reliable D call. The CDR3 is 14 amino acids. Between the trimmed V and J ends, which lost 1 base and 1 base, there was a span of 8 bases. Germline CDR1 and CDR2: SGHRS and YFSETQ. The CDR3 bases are TGCGCCAGCAGCTTGTCCGACAAGAACACTGAAGCTTTCTTT. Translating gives CASSLSDKNTEAFF.

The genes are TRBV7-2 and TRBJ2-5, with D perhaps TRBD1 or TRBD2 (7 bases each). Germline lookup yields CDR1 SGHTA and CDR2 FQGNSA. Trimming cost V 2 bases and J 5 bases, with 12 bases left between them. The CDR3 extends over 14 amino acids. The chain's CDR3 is CASSLQGGSETQYF. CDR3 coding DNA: TGTGCCAGCAGCTTACAGGGGGGGAGCGAGACCCAGTACTTC. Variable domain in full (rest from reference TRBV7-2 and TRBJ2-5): GAGVSQSPSNKVTEKGKDVELRCDPISGHTALYWYRQSLGQGLEFLIYFQGNSAPDKSGLPSDRFSAERTGGSVSTLTIQRTQQEDSAVYLCASSLQGGSETQYFGPGTRLLVL.

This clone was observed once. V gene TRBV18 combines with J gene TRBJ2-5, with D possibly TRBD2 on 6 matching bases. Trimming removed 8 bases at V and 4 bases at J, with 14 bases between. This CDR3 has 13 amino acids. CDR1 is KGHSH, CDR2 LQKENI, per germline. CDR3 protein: CASTETSSETQYF. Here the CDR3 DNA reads TGTGCCAGCACGGAGACTAGTTCAGAGACCCAGTACTTC.

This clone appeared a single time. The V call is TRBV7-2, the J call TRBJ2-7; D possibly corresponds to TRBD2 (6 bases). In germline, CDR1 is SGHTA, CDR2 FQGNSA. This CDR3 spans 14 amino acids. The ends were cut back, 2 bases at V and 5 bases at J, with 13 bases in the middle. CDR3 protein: CASSLRRAANEQYF. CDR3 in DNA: TGTGCCAGCAGCTTACGGAGGGCAGCCAACGAGCAGTACTTC.

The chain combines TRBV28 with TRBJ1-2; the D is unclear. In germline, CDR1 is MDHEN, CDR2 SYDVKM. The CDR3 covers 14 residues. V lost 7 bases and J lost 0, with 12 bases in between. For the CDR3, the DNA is TGTGCCAGCACTCCCGGAGTGGCTAACTATGGCTACACCTTC. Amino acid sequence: CASTPGVANYGYTF.

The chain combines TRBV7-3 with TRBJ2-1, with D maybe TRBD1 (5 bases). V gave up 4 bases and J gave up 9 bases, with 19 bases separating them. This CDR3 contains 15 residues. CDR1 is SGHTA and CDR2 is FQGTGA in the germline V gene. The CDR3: CASSSLGPGQSEQFF. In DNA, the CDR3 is TGTGCCAGCAGCTCCTTAGGGCCCGGACAAAGTGAGCAGTTCTTC.

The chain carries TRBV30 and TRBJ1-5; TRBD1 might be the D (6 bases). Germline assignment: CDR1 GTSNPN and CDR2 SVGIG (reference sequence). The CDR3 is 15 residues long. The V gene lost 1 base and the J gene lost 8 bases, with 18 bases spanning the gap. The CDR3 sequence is CAWSAQGIEGKPQHF. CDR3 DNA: TGTGCCTGGAGTGCCCAGGGGATTGAAGGGAAGCCCCAGCATTTT.

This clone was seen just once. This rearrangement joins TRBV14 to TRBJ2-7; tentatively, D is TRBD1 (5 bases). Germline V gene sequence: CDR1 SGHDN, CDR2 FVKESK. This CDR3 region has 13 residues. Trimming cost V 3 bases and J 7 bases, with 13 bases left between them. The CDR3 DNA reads TGTGCCAGCAGCCAGGACAAGTGGGCGGAGCAGTACTTC. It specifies CASSQDKWAEQYF.

The CDR3 DNA reads as TGTGCCAGCAGCTTCCTTTGGGGGGACAGGGGCGCCTTTGAAGCTTTCTTT. This sequence encodes CASSFLWGDRGAFEAFF. The rearrangement links TRBV7-2 to TRBJ1-1; TRBD1 aligns across 10 bases. Germline loops: CDR1 SGHTA, CDR2 FQGNSA. The CDR3 consists of 17 residues. V lost 3 bases to trimming and J lost 7 bases; unmatched junction nucleotides: 14.

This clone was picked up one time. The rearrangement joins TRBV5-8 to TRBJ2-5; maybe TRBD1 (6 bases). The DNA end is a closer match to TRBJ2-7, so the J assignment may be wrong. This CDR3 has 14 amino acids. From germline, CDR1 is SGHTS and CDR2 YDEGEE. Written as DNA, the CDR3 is TGTGCCAGCCGTCAAAAGACAGGCTTCGGCGAGCAGTACTTC. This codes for CASRQKTGFGEQYF.

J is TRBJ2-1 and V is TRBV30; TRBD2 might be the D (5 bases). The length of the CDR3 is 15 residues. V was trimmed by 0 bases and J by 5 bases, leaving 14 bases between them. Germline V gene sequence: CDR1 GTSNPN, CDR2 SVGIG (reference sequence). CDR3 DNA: TGTGCCTGGAGTGTAGAACTAGTTGGGGACAATGAGCAGTTCTTC. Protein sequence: CAWSVELVGDNEQFF.

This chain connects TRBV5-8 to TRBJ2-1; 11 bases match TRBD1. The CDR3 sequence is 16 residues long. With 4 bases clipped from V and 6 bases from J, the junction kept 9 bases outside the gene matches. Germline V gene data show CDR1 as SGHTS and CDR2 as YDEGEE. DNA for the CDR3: TGTGCCAGCAGCCGTGGACAGGGGGCCCCCTTCAATGAGCAGTTCTTC. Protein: CASSRGQGAPFNEQFF.

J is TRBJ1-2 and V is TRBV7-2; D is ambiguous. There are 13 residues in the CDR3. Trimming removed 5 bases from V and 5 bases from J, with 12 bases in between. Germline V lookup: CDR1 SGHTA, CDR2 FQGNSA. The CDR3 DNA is TGTGCCAGCAGCCACGGTGTCCTATATGGCTACACCTTC. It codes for CASSHGVLYGYTF.

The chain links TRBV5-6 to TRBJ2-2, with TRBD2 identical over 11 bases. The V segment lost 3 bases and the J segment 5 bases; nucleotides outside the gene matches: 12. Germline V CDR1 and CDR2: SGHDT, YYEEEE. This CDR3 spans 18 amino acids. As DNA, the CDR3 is TGTGCCAGCAGCTCCAACCCCCGACTAGCGGGACGGACCGGGGAGCTGTTTTTT. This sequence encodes CASSSNPRLAGRTGELFF.

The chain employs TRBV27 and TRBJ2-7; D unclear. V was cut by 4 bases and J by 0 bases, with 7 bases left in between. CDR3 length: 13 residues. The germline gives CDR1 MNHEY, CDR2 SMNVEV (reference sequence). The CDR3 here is CASSSILSYEQYF. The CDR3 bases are TGTGCCAGCAGTTCCATCCTCTCCTACGAGCAGTACTTC.

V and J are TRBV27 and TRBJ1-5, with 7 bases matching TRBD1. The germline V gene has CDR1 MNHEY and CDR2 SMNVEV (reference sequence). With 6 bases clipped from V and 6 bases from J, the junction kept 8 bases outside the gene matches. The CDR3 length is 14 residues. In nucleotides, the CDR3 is TGTGCCAGCAGAAGCAGGGGGATCGGTCAGCCCCAGCATTTT. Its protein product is CASRSRGIGQPQHF.